This T cell receptor beta chain comes out of a study of Graves' ophthalmopathy and Graves' hyperthyroidism. Broader study findings: At about 69% sensitivity and about 72% specificity, the model predicted progression of the ophthalmopathy.

Beta-chain TCR CDR3 regions were amplified from RNA transcripts. In the first round, RT-PCR was carried out with HTBI primers, and a multiplex PCR formed the second round. TCRdb re-analysed the multiplex PCR reads in MiXCR, keeping a single row per CDR3 protein. The table records approximately 1.2 million distinct CDR3 sequences, less than 45% of them present only once. This clonotype appeared many times. Its antigen is not known. Germline loops: CDR1 DFQATT, CDR2 SNEGSKA (reference sequence). With 1 base removed from V and 0 bases from J, the gap between germline ends came to 6 bases. CDR3 size: 14 residues. Diagnostic conclusions were grounded in clinical symptoms, serum thyroxine, TRAb, thyroid ultrasound and orbital computed tomography.

The gene calls are TRBV20-1 and TRBJ2-2; D remains ambiguous. The TCR was taken from an adult man with Graves' hyperthyroidism. What was sequenced was peripheral blood or thyroid tissue (not recorded which). In DNA form, the CDR3 reads TGCAGTGCTAGAGTCTTAACGAACACCGGGGAGCTGTTTTTT. It is translated as CSARVLTNTGELFF.